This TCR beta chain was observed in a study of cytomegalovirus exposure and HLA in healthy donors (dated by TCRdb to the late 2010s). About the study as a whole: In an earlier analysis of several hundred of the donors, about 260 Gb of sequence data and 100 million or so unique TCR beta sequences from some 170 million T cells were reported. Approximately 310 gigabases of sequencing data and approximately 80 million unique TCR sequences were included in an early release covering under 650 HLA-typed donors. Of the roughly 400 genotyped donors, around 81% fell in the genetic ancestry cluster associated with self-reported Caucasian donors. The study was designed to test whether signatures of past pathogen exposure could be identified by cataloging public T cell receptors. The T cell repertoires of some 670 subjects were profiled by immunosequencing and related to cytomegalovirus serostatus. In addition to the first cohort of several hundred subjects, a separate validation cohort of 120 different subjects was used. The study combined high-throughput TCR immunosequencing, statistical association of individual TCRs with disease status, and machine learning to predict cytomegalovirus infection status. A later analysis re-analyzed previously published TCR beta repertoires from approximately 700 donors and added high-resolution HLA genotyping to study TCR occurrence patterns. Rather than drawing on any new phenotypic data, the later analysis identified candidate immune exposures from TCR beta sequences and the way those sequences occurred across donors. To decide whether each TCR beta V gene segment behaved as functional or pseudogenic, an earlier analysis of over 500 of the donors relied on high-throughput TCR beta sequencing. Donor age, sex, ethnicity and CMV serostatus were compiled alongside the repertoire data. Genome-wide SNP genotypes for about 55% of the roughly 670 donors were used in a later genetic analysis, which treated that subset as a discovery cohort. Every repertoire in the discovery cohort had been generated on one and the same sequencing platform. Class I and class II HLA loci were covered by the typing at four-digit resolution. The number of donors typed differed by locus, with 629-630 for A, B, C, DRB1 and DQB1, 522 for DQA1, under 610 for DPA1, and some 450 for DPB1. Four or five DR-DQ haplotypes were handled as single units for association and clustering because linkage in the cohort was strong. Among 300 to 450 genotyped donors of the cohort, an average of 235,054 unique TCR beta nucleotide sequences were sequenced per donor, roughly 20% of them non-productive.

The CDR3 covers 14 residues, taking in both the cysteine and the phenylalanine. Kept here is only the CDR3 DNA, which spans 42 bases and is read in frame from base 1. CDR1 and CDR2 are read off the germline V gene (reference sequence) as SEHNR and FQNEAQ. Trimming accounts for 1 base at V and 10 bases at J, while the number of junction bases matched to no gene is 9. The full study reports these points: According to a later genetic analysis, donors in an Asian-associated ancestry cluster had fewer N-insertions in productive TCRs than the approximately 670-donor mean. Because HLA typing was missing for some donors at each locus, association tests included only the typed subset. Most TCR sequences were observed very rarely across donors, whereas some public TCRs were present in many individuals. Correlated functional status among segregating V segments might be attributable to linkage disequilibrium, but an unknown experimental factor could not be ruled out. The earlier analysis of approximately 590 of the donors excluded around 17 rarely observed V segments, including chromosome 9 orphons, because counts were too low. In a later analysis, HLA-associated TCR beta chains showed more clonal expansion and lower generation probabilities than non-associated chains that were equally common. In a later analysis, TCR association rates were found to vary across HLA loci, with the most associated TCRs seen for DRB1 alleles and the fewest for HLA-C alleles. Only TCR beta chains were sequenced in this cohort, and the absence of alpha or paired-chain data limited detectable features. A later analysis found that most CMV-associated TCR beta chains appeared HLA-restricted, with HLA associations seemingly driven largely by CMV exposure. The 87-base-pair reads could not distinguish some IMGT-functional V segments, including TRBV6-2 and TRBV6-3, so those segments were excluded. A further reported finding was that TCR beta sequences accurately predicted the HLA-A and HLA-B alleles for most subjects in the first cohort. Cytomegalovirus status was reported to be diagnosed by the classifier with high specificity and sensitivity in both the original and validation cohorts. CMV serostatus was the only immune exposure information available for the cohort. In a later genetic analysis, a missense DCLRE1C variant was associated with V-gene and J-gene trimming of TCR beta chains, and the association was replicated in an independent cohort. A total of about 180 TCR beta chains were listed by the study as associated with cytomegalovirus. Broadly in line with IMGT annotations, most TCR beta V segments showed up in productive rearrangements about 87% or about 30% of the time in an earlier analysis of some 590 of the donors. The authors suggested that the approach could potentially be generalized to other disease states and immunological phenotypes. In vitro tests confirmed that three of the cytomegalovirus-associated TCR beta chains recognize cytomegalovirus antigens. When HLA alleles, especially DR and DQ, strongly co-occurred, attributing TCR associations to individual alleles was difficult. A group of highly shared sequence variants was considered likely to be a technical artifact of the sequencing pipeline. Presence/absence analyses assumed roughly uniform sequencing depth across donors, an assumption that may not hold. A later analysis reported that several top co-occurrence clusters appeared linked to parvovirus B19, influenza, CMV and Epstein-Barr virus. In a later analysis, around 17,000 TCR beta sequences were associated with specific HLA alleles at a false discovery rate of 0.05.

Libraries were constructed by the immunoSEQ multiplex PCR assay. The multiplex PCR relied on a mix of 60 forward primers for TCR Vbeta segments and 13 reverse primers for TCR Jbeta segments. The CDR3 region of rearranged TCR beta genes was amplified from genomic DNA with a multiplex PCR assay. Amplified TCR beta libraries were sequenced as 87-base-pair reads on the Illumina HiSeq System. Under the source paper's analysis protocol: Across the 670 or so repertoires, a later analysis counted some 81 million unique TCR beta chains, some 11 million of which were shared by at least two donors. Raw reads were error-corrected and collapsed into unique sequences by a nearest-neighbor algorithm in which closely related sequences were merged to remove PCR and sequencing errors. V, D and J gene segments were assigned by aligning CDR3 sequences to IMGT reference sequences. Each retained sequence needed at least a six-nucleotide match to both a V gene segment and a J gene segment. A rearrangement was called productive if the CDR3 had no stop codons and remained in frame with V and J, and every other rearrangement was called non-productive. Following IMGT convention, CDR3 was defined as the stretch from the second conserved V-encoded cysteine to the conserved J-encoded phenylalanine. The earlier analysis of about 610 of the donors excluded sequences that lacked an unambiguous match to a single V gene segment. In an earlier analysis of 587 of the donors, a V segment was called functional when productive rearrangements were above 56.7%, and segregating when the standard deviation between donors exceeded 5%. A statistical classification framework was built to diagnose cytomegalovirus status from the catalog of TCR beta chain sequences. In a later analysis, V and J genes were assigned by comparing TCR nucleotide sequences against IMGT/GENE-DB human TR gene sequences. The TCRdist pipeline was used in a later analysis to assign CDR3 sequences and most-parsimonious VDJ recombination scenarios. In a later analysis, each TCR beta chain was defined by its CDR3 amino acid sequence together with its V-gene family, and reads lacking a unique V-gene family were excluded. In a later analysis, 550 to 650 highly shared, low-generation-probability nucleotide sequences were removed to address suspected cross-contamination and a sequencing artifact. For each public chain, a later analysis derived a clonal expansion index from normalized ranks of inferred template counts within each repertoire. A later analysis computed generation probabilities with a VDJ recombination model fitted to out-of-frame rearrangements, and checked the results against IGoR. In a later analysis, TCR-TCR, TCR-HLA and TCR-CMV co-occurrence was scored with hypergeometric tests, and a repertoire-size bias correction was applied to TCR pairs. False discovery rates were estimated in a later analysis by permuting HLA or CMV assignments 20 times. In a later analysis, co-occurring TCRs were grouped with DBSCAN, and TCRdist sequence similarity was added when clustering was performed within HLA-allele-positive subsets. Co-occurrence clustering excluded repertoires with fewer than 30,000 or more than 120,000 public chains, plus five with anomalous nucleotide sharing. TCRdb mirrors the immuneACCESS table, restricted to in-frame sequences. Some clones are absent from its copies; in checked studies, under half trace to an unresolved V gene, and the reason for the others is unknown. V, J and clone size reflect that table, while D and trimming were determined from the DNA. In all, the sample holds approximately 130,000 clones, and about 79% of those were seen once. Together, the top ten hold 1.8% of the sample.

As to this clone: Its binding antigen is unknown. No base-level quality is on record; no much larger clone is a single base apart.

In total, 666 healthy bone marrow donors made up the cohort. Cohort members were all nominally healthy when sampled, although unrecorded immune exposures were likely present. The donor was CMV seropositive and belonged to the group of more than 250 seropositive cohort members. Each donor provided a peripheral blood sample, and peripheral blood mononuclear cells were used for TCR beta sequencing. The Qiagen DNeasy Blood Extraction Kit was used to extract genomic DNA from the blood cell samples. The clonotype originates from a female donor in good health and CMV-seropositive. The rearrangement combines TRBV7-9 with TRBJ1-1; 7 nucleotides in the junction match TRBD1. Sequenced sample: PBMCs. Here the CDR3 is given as CASSLEGVGGVAFF. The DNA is TGTGCCAGCAGCTTAGAAGGCGTAGGGGGCGTAGCTTTCTTT.